Shown below are 16 T cell receptor beta chains from a single sample sequenced in a study of human T cells and chemical hapten exposure. The sample's time point: patch test 1, 2 weeks after DPC sensitization. Treatment described: therapeutic diphenylcyclopropenone sensitization with weekly scalp DPC. TCRdb itself ran the RACE reads through MiXCR, one entry per CDR3 protein. The table lists 380,000 or so distinct CDR3 sequences, approximately 5% of them singletons, with approximately 2.5% in the top ten. The source material was whole blood, sampled in connection with sensitization to the hapten diphenylcyclopropenone (DPC). Receptors were obtained from a woman in her forties or fifties with alopecia areata. Some clones in this sample may be carry-over from other donors' samples.

This clonotype was recorded at least ten times. CDR3 nucleotide sequence: TGTGCCAGCAGCTTAGCGCGAGGTTCAGGGCAGGGAGTTCAGTACTTC. It specifies CASSLARGSGQGVQYF. V usage is TRBV7-2 and J usage is TRBJ2-4; D could derive from TRBD1 or TRBD2 (5 bases each). The CDR3 length is 16 residues. Trimming removed 0 bases from V and 11 bases from J, with 20 bases in between. Germline CDR1 SGHTA, CDR2 FQGNSA.

This clonotype has a handful of counts. The gene calls are TRBV29-1 and TRBJ2-1; 12 nucleotides agree with TRBD2. Germline CDR1 and CDR2: SQVTM and ANQGSEA. The CDR3 has 15 residues. Losses at the gene ends were 0 bases for V and 4 bases for J; bases not matched to a gene: 1. The CDR3 region is CSVEDLAGGYNEQFF. CDR3 bases: TGCAGCGTTGAAGACCTAGCGGGGGGGTACAATGAGCAGTTCTTC.

The V and J genes are TRBV5-1 and TRBJ1-6; TRBD1 agrees at 7 bases. J lost 7 bases, V lost 4 bases, and 8 bases had no gene match. Germline-derived CDR1 and CDR2 are SGHRS and YFSETQ. CDR3 length: 15 amino acids. The CDR3 spells CASSPVEGANSPLHF. The CDR3 bases are TGCGCCAGCAGCCCCGTGGAGGGGGCCAATTCACCCCTCCACTTT.

This clonotype was recorded a few times. The chain has TRBV28 and TRBJ2-7; D uncertain. Germline V lookup: CDR1 MDHEN, CDR2 SYDVKM. This CDR3 region has 14 residues. V was trimmed by 4 bases and J by 1 base, leaving 11 bases between them. For the CDR3, the DNA is TGTGCCAGCAGTTCCCGACTCCTGTCCTACGAGCAGTACTTC. Translation: CASSSRLLSYEQYF.

The genes are TRBV25-1 and TRBJ2-7; the match to TRBD1 covers 12 bases. CDR1 and CDR2 from the germline V gene are MGHDK and SYGVNS. V was pared by 9 bases and J by 7 bases, with 7 bases of the junction left unmatched. CDR3 size: 13 residues. The CDR3 DNA reads as TGTGCCAGTTATGGGACAGGGGGCTTGGAGCAGTACTTC. Translating gives CASYGTGGLEQYF.

The sample holds many counts of this clonotype. This chain uses TRBV6-1 with TRBJ2-7; no reliable D call. This CDR3 has 13 residues. Trimming took off 8 bases at V and 4 bases at J, with 15 bases between the two ends. Looked up from germline, CDR1 is MNHNS and CDR2 is SASEGT. The CDR3 protein is CASRQEGWYEQYF. Here the CDR3 DNA reads TGTGCCAGCCGGCAGGAAGGCTGGTACGAGCAGTACTTC.

There are many counts of this clonotype. The CDR3 is CASRKNKPQHF. As DNA, the CDR3 is TGTGCCAGCAGAAAAAATAAGCCCCAGCATTTT. The rearrangement joins TRBV7-4 to TRBJ1-5, with D unclear. Trimming left V 6 bases short and J 8 bases short, with 8 bases between. Per germline, CDR1 SGHVT and CDR2 SQSDAQ. The CDR3 is made up of 11 amino acids.

This clonotype was observed many times. The chain employs TRBV4-1 and TRBJ1-6, with 7 positions matching TRBD1. J lost 7 bases, V lost 1 base, and 4 bases had no gene match. The CDR3 is 15 amino acids. Germline V gene data show CDR1 as MGHRA and CDR2 as YSYEKL. The DNA for the CDR3 is TGCGCCAGCAGCCAAGTAAGGGGACAGAATTCACCCCTCCACTTT. Protein sequence: CASSQVRGQNSPLHF.

The table lists this clonotype with a few counts. The chain recombines TRBV12-3 or TRBV12-4 with TRBJ2-7; 7 bases agree with TRBD2. CDR3 length: 16 amino acids. The V segment lost 2 bases and the J segment 2 bases; nucleotides outside the gene matches: 9. The CDR3: CASSLRWGGSPYEQYF. The DNA of the CDR3 is TGTGCCAGCAGTTTAAGGTGGGGGGGATCCCCCTACGAGCAGTACTTC.

The genes are TRBV5-4 and TRBJ1-5; D uncertain. The V end lost 3 bases, the J end lost 3 bases, and 4 bases lay between the germline ends. The germline V gene has CDR1 SGHNT and CDR2 YYREEE (reference sequence). The CDR3 covers 12 residues. CDR3 coding DNA: TGTGCCAGCAGCTACAACAATCAGCCCCAGCATTTT. Amino acid sequence: CASSYNNQPQHF.

This clonotype was seen repeatedly, ten times or more. The chain links TRBV6-6 to TRBJ1-5; D is uncertain. Trimming shortened V by 5 bases and J by 4 bases, and 9 bases separated the two germline ends. The CDR3 contains 13 residues. CDR1 is MNHNY, CDR2 SVGAGI, per germline (reference sequence). The CDR3 spells CASSPFSNQPQHF. In DNA, the CDR3 is TGTGCCAGCAGTCCCTTTTCTAATCAGCCCCAGCATTTT.

Remarks on this clonotype: A much larger clone lies a single base off, so this may be a read error. The chain has TRBV15 and TRBJ1-2; the D gene is possibly TRBD1 (5 bases). This CDR3 is built from 13 residues. CDR1 is LNHNV, CDR2 YYDKDF, per germline (reference sequence). V was pared by 1 base and J by 8 bases, with 11 bases between. The CDR3, as DNA: TGTGCCACCAGCAGAGTTATAGGGGAGGGCTACACCTTC. Protein sequence: CATSRVIGEGYTF. The full variable domain, rest sourced from reference TRBV15 and TRBJ1-2, is DAMVIQNPRYQVTQFGKPVTLSCSQTLNHNVMYWYQQKSSQAPKLLFHYYDKDFNNEADTPDNFQSRRPNTSFCFLDIRSPGLGDTAMYLCATSRVIGEGYTFGSGTRLTVV.

This clonotype was recorded at least ten times. The chain uses TRBV20-1 and TRBJ1-5, with 8 bases fitting TRBD1. This CDR3 has 14 amino acids. Trimming removed 4 bases from V and 4 bases from J; junction bases left unmatched: 6. CDR1 and CDR2 (germline): DFQATT, SNEGSKA (reference sequence). Written as DNA, the CDR3 is TGCAGTGCTAAAAGGGGACAGGAGAATCAGCCCCAGCATTTT. Residues: CSAKRGQENQPQHF.

This clonotype has at least ten counts. This rearrangement joins TRBV6-2 or TRBV6-3 to TRBJ2-1; TRBD2 matches at 13 bases. The V gene's germline CDR1 is MNHEY and CDR2 SVGEGT. After removal of 5 bases from V and 6 bases from J, the junction contained 7 bases not matched to a gene. CDR3 length: 16 amino acids. As DNA, the CDR3 is TGTGCCAGCAGTCCCATTGGGACTAGCGGGATCAATGAGCAGTTCTTC. The encoded protein is CASSPIGTSGINEQFF.

V and J are TRBV20-1 and TRBJ2-1; no clear D. Germline lookup yields CDR1 DFQATT and CDR2 SNEGSKA (reference sequence). The length of the CDR3 is 16 residues. The V end was cut by 0 bases, the J end by 0 bases, with 12 bases between. The CDR3 sequence is CSARDQTGPSYNEQFF. The CDR3 region has the DNA TGCAGTGCTAGAGATCAGACGGGCCCCTCCTACAATGAGCAGTTCTTC.

This clonotype was detected ten times or more. This chain connects TRBV10-3 to TRBJ2-2, with TRBD2 matching over 7 bases. There are 16 residues in the CDR3. Germline trimming cut 0 bases from V and 4 bases from J; bases unmatched to any gene: 5. CDR1 and CDR2 (germline): ENHRY, SYGVKD. The CDR3 is CAISESASGGTGELFF. The CDR3 DNA sequence: TGTGCCATCAGTGAGTCTGCTAGCGGAGGCACCGGGGAGCTGTTTTTT.